The T cell receptor beta chain described here comes from a study of T-cell memory formation after mild COVID-19. The germline V gene has CDR1 LGHDT and CDR2 YNNKEL (reference sequence). The CDR3 runs 18 residues. V shed 7 bases and J shed 1 base, with 22 bases lying between them. TCRdb recomputed calls from the 5' RACE reads with MiXCR, one row per CDR3 protein. In the table there are about 440,000 distinct CDR3 sequences, 15% to 20% of which are singletons. The clonotype was recovered from an adult woman who had mild COVID-19 (a few samples of this study predate the infection). Cell type and time point are not known. Sequenced material: PBMCs or a T cell subset sorted from them (not recorded which). The chain has TRBV3-1 and TRBJ2-2; D might be TRBD2 (6 bases). The CDR3, as DNA: TGTGCCAGCACCTCGAAGGGACCCCCGGGAGTGAACACCGGGGAGCTGTTTTTT. Translated, it gives CASTSKGPPGVNTGELFF.